This TCR beta chain comes out of a study of cytomegalovirus exposure and HLA in healthy donors. Study summary: Clustering assigned 70% to 90% of the roughly 420 genotyped donors to the Caucasian-associated ancestry cluster.

The study ran its PCR with 60 Vbeta and 13 Jbeta primers. Only in-frame clones appear in the TCRdb table, and some are missing; sequencing was by immunoSEQ multiplex PCR. The sample carries around 150,000 clones, under 75% recorded once. As to this clone: The antigen is undetermined. Because the CDR3's place on the DNA is in doubt, the DNA is left out and the CDR3 is given as listed by TCRdb.

General study points: A later analysis found most CMV-associated TCR beta chains apparently HLA-restricted. Immune exposure was documented only through CMV serostatus.

Germline V gene data show CDR1 as GTSNPN and CDR2 as SVGIG (reference sequence). The CDR3 is made up of 12 amino acids, end residues included. Input material: PBMCs. This chain joins TRBV30 and TRBJ1-5. The TCR was taken from a woman aged 55-70 years in good health and CMV-seropositive. CDR3: CAWSVATGTEHF.